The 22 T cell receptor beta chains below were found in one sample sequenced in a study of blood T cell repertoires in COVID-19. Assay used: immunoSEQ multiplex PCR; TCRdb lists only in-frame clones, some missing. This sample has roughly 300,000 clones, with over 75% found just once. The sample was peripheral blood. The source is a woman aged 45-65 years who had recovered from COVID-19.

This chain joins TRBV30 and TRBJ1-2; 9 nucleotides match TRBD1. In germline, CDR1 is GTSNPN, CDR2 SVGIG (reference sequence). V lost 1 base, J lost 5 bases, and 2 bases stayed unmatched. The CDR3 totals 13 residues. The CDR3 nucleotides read TGTGCCTGGAGTGCAGGGACAGGGTATGGCTACACCTTC. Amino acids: CAWSAGTGYGYTF. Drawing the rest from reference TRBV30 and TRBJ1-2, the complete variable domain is SQTIHQWPATLVQPVGSPLSLECTVEGTSNPNLYWYRQAAGRGLQLLFYSVGIGQISSEVPQNLSASRPQDRQFILSSKKLLLSDSGFYLCAWSAGTGYGYTFGSGTRLTVV.

The DNA of the CDR3 is TGTGCCAGCAGTTACCGCGACAGTTATAATTCACCCCTCCACTTT. Translating gives CASSYRDSYNSPLHF. This rearrangement joins TRBV6-6 to TRBJ1-6, with a weak D call TRBD1 (5 bases). V lost 2 bases and J lost 4, with 9 bases in between. The CDR3 runs 15 residues. The germline CDR1 and CDR2 sequences are MNHNY and SVGAGI (reference sequence).

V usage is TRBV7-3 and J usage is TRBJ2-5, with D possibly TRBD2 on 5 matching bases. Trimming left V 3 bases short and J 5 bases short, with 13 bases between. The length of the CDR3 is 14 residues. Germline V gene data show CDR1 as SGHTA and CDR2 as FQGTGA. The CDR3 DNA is TGTGCCAGCAGCTTGGCTAGCCCCGGGGAGACCCAGTACTTC. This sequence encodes CASSLASPGETQYF.

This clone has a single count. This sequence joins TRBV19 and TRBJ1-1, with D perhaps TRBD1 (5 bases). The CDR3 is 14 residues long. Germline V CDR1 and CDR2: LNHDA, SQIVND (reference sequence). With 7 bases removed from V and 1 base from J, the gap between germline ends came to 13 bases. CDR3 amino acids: CASKRGQQNTEAFF. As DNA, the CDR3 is TGTGCCAGTAAGCGGGGCCAGCAGAACACTGAAGCTTTCTTT.

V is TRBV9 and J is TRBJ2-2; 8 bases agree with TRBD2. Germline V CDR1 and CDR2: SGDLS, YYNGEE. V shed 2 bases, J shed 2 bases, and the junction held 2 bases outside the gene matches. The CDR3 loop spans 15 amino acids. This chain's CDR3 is CASSVAGGNTGELFF. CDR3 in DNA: TGTGCCAGCAGCGTCGCGGGAGGAAACACCGGGGAGCTGTTTTTT.

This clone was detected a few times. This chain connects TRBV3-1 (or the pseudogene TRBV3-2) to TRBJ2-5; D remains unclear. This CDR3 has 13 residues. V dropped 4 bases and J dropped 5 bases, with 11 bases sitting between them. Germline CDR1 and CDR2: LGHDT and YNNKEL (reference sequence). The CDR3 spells CASSPLHGETQYF. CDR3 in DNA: TGTGCCAGCAGCCCCCTCCACGGGGAGACCCAGTACTTC.

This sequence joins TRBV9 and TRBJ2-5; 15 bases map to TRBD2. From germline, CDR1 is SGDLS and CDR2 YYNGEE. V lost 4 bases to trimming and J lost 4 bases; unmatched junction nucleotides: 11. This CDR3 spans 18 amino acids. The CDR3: CASSPQGGGLAGGETQYF. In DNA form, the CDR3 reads TGTGCCAGCAGCCCCCAAGGCGGGGGACTAGCGGGAGGAGAGACCCAGTACTTC.

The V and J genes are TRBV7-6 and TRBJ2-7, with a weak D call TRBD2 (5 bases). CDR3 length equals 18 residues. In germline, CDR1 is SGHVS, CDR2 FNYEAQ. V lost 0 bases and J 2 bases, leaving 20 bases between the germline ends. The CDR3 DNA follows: TGTGCCAGCAGCTTAGCGAGATCCACTAGTATGGAGACCTACGAGCAGTACTTC. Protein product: CASSLARSTSMETYEQYF.

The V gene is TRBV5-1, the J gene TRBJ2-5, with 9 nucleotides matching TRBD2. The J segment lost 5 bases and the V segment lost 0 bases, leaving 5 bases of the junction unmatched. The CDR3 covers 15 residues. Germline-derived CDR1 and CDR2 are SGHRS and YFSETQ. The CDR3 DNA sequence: TGCGCCAGCAGCTTGGTGCGACTAGCGGACGAGACCCAGTACTTC. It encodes CASSLVRLADETQYF.

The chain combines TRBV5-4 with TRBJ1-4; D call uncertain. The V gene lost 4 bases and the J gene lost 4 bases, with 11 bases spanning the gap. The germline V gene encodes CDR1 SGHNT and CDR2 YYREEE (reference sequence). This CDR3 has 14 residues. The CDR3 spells CASSRREGNEKLFF. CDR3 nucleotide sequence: TGTGCCAGCAGCCGCCGGGAGGGTAATGAAAAACTGTTTTTT.

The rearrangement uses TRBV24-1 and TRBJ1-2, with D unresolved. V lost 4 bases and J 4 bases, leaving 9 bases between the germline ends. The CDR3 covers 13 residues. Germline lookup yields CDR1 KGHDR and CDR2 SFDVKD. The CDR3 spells CATSDGISYGYTF. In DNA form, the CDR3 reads TGTGCCACCAGTGACGGGATTAGCTATGGCTACACCTTC.

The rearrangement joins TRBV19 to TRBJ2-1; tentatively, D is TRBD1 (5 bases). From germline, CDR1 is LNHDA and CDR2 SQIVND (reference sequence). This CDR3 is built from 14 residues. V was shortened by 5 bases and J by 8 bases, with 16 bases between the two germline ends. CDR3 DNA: TGTGCCAGTAGTTTTCAACAGGTGAGCGATGAGCAGTTCTTC. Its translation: CASSFQQVSDEQFF.

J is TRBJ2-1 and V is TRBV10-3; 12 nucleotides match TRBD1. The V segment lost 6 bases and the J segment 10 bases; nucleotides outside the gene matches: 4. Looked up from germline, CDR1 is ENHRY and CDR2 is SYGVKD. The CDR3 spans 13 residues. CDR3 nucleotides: TGTGCCATCAGAGGGACAGGGGGCGACGAGCAGTTCTTC. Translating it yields CAIRGTGGDEQFF.

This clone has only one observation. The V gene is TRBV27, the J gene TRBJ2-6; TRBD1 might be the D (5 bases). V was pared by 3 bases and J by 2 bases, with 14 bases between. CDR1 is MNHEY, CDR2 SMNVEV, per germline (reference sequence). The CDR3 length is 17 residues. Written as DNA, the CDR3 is TGTGCCAGCAGTTTTGGCCCGGGCAGGGCTGGGGCCAACGTCCTGACTTTC. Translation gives CASSFGPGRAGANVLTF.

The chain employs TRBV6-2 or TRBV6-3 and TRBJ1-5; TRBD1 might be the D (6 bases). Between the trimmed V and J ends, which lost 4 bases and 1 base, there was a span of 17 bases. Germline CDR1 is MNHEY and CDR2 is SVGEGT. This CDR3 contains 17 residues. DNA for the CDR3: TGTGCCAGCAGTTGGGAACAGGGTCCACCCAGCAATCAGCCCCAGCATTTT. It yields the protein CASSWEQGPPSNQPQHF.

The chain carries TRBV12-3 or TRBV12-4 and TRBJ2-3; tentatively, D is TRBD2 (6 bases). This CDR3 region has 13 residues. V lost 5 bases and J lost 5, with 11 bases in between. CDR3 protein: CASSRSGGDTQYF. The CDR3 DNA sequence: TGTGCCAGCAGTAGATCCGGGGGAGATACGCAGTATTTT.

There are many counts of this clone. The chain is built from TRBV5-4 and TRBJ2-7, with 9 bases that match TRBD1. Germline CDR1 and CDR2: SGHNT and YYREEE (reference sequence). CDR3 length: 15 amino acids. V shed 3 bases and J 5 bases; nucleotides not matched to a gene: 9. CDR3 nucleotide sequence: TGTGCCAGCAGCTCCCCCGGGACAGGGAACCACGAGCAGTACTTC. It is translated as CASSSPGTGNHEQYF.

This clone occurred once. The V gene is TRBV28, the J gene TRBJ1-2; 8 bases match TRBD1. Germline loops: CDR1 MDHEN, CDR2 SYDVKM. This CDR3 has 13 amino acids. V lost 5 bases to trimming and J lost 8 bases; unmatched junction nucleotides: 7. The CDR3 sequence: CASSLQGAEGYTF. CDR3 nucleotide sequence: TGTGCCAGCAGTCTCCAGGGGGCGGAAGGCTACACCTTC.

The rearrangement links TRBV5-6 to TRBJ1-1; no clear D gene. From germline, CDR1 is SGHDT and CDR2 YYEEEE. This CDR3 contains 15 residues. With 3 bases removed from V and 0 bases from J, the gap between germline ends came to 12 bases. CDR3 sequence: CASSSWHFMNTEAFF. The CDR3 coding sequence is TGTGCCAGCAGCTCCTGGCATTTTATGAACACTGAAGCTTTCTTT.

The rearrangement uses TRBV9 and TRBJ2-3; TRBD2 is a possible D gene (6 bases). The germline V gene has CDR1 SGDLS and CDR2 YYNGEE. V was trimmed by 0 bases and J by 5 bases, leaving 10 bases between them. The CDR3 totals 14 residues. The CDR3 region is CASSVGGLEDTQYF. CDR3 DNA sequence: TGTGCCAGCAGCGTAGGGGGACTGGAAGATACGCAGTATTTT.

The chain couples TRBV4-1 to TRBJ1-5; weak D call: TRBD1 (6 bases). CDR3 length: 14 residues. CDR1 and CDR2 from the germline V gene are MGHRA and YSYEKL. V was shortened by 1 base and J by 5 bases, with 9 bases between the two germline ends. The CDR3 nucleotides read TGCGCCAGCAGCCAAGTACAGGGTGATCAGCCCCAGCATTTT. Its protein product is CASSQVQGDQPQHF.

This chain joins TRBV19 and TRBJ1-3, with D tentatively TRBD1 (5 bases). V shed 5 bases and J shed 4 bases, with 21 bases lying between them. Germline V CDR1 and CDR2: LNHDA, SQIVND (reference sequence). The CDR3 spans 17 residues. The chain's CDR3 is CASSLRQYYAMGNTIYF. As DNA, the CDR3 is TGTGCCAGTAGTCTAAGACAGTACTACGCGATGGGAAACACCATATATTTT.